These 13 T cell receptor beta chains were all obtained from the same sample, sequenced in a study of early T cells in non-severe SARS-CoV-2 infection (dated by TCRdb to the early 2020s). The method was 5' RACE. TCRdb names NextSeq 500 as the instrument used. The public reads were reprocessed in TCRdb via fastp at Q25 and MiXCR, keeping in-frame beta chains. Rows matching on CDR3 protein sequence are summarized as one entry with the most common DNA and genes. The sample table holds roughly 69,000 distinct CDR3 sequences, of which roughly 9% were seen once. Around an eighth of the sample is held by the ten biggest clonotypes. The specimen was whole blood, collected at baseline. These receptors all stem from an adult who was a healthcare worker with PCR-confirmed SARS-CoV-2 infection or an uninfected control (not recorded which).

This clonotype appeared a few times. The J gene is TRBJ2-1, the V gene TRBV7-2; the D is unclear. V was shortened by 4 bases and J by 5 bases, with 12 bases between the two germline ends. Germline CDR1 and CDR2: SGHTA and FQGNSA. The CDR3 extends over 14 amino acids. The chain's CDR3 is CASSSPRSDNEQFF. The DNA for the CDR3 is TGTGCCAGCAGCTCACCCCGCTCGGACAATGAGCAGTTCTTC.

The chain joins TRBV6-2 or TRBV6-3 to TRBJ2-1; the D gene is possibly TRBD1 (5 bases). Per the germline V gene, CDR1 is MNHEY and CDR2 is SVGEGT. V was cut by 0 bases and J by 12 bases, with 21 bases left in between. This CDR3 is 16 amino acids long. The CDR3: CASSYSGSRRSGPQFF. The CDR3, as DNA: TGTGCCAGCAGTTACTCCGGCTCCCGGCGATCAGGGCCGCAGTTCTTC.

This clonotype came up a few times. This chain uses TRBV5-1 with TRBJ1-1, with D possibly being TRBD1 (5 bases). V was pared by 0 bases and J by 3 bases, with 12 bases between. Germline V gives CDR1 SGHRS, CDR2 YFSETQ. CDR3 length: 15 amino acids. The CDR3 DNA reads TGCGCCAGCAGCTTGGGGGCCAGGGTGGACACTGAAGCTTTCTTT. Its translation is CASSLGARVDTEAFF.

In this sample, this clonotype turned up a few times. The chain has TRBV2 and TRBJ1-5; 10 positions agree with TRBD1. The CDR3 is made up of 14 amino acids. CDR1 SNHLY and CDR2 FYNNEI come from the germline V gene. The ends lost 6 bases at V and 4 bases at J; junction bases unmatched: 3. The CDR3 spells CASREDRGNQPQHF. The DNA of the CDR3 is TGTGCCAGCAGAGAGGACAGGGGGAATCAGCCCCAGCATTTT.

The J gene is TRBJ2-7, the V gene TRBV29-1; the D gene is possibly TRBD2 (5 bases). V gave up 7 bases and J gave up 0 bases, with 10 bases separating them. The CDR3 length is 12 residues. Germline CDR1 SQVTM, CDR2 ANQGSEA. The DNA of the CDR3 is TGCAGCGCCTCGGGATTCTCCTACGAGCAGTACTTC. Protein sequence: CSASGFSYEQYF.

The chain joins TRBV6-5 to TRBJ1-2; no firm D call. The CDR3 totals 14 residues. Germline CDR1 is MNHEY and CDR2 is SVGAGI. V lost 6 bases and J 4 bases, leaving 15 bases between the germline ends. The CDR3: CASSTIDKAYGYTF. CDR3 sequence (DNA): TGTGCCAGCAGCACCATTGACAAGGCCTATGGCTACACCTTC.

This clonotype was seen a handful of times. The chain has TRBV12-3 or TRBV12-4 and TRBJ2-7; TRBD1 matches 10 bases. Trimming removed 4 bases from V and 5 bases from J; junction bases left unmatched: 5. This CDR3 spans 14 amino acids. The CDR3 DNA reads TGTGCCAGCAGTTGGGGGACAGGGGACCACGAGCAGTACTTC. Its translation: CASSWGTGDHEQYF.

This clonotype was counted a few times. The rearrangement uses TRBV10-3 and TRBJ1-2, with D unresolved. In germline, CDR1 is ENHRY, CDR2 SYGVKD. V was cut by 3 bases and J by 2 bases, with 10 bases left in between. This CDR3 has 14 amino acids. Here the CDR3 DNA reads TGTGCCATCAGTGAAATATCAGGAAACTATGGCTACACCTTC. Its protein is CAISEISGNYGYTF.

Only a few counts were recorded for this clonotype. This chain uses TRBV9 with TRBJ2-5; 8 positions agree with TRBD2. The trim removed 0 bases at V and 4 bases at J, leaving 8 bases unmatched. The CDR3 runs 16 residues. From germline, CDR1 is SGDLS and CDR2 YYNGEE. DNA for the CDR3: TGTGCCAGCAGCGTAGGGCCAGCGGGAGTGGGAGAGACCCAGTACTTC. This codes for CASSVGPAGVGETQYF.

This clonotype was found many times. The chain has TRBV25-1 and TRBJ1-1, with D unresolved. CDR1 and CDR2 (germline): MGHDK, SYGVNS. This CDR3 has 13 amino acids. V was cut by 1 base and J by 1 base, with 4 bases left in between. CDR3 sequence (DNA): TGTGCCAGCAGTGAATGGGAGAACACTGAAGCTTTCTTT. Its translation: CASSEWENTEAFF.

This sequence joins TRBV7-2 and TRBJ1-5, with D possibly TRBD1 on 6 matching bases. Trimming left V 0 bases short and J 9 bases short, with 15 bases between. This CDR3 contains 15 residues. From germline, CDR1 is SGHTA and CDR2 FQGNSA. CDR3 sequence: CASSLALGQGRPQHF. In nucleotides, the CDR3 is TGTGCCAGCAGCTTAGCGCTGGGACAAGGAAGGCCCCAGCATTTT.

The rearrangement uses TRBV7-9 and TRBJ1-6; D might be TRBD1 (5 bases). Trimming took 5 bases from V and 14 from J, leaving 19 bases between them. Per the germline V gene, CDR1 is SEHNR and CDR2 is FQNEAQ (reference sequence). This CDR3 spans 14 amino acids. CDR3 amino acids: CASSVGPGRLALHF. CDR3 nucleotide sequence: TGTGCCAGCAGCGTGGGACCCGGCAGGTTGGCCCTCCACTTT.

The chain combines TRBV6-5 with TRBJ2-5; D is unclear. Germline CDR1 reads MNHEY; CDR2 reads SVGAGI. This CDR3 comprises 11 residues. With 6 bases removed from V and 5 bases from J, the gap between germline ends came to 7 bases. The CDR3 sequence is CASRKVETQYF. In DNA, the CDR3 is TGTGCCAGCAGGAAAGTGGAGACCCAGTACTTC.